This T cell receptor (beta chain) was sequenced in a study of CD8 T cells in ankylosing spondylitis. Via MiXCR, TCRdb re-called the 5' RACE reads, giving one row per CDR3 protein. The sample records approximately 260,000 distinct CDR3 sequences, around 7.8% being singletons. This clonotype appeared many times. The CDR3 is made up of 14 amino acids. With 7 bases clipped from V and 4 bases from J, the junction kept 8 bases outside the gene matches. CDR1 and CDR2 from the germline V gene are SGHRS and YFSETQ. The sequenced material came from blood, either unsorted or a sorted T cell fraction (not recorded which). The rearrangement links TRBV5-1 to TRBJ2-1; 7 positions match TRBD1. This clonotype was sampled from a male donor with ankylosing spondylitis or in good health (not recorded which). The chain's CDR3 is CASAPGQSYNEQFF. In nucleotides, the CDR3 is TGCGCCAGCGCACCGGGACAGAGTTACAATGAGCAGTTCTTC.